The subject of this entry is one T cell receptor (beta chain). This sample stems from a study of blood T cell repertoires in COVID-19. Across the whole study: Samples of COVID-19 (acute and convalescent) were obtained from the United States, Italy and Spain.

Original processing methods: It was from reference gene primer amplification that nucleated cell counts were estimated. Using immunoSEQ multiplex PCR, the repertoire was profiled, and TCRdb retains in-frame clones only, with some absent. That table furnishes V, J and clone size, whereas the DNA furnished D and trimming. The sample includes under 200,000 clones, about 87% of them seen just once. Germline V gives CDR1 MNHEY, CDR2 SVGAGI. The CDR3 consists of 11 residues. V gave up 8 bases and J gave up 12 bases, with 16 bases separating them. The sequencing sample was made of peripheral blood. This receptor was obtained from a woman in her sixties who had recovered from COVID-19. This sequence joins TRBV6-5 and TRBJ1-2, with D hard to call. CDR3 nucleotide sequence: TGTGCCAGCGGTCAGACTACTAGTAACACCTTC. This codes for CASGQTTSNTF.